This T cell receptor beta chain emerged from a study of blood T cell repertoires in COVID-19. The overall study: T cells, B-cell-depleted T cells, or PBMCs supplied cDNA or gDNA.

This clone was detected only a few times. As originally analysed: Estimated nucleated cell counts came from reference gene primer amplification. The repertoire was sequenced with immunoSEQ multiplex PCR; TCRdb's copy has only in-frame clones and lacks some. The DNA was the basis for D and trimming; V, J and clone size are from that table. The sample includes some 250,000 clones, roughly 81% seen only once; the top ten take roughly 8%. One Seattle source followed patients from active infection through their disease course. Per the germline V gene, CDR1 is SGHNT and CDR2 is YENEEA. Trimming cost V 8 bases and J 1 base, with 11 bases left between them. This CDR3 comprises 13 residues.

The TCR was taken from an elderly woman with COVID-19, enrolled during active disease. Sequencing was carried out using peripheral blood. The V call is TRBV11-3, the J call TRBJ1-1; no firm D call. CDR3 sequence reads: CASPGVENTEAFF. The CDR3 bases are TGTGCCAGCCCCGGAGTAGAGAACACTGAAGCTTTCTTT.